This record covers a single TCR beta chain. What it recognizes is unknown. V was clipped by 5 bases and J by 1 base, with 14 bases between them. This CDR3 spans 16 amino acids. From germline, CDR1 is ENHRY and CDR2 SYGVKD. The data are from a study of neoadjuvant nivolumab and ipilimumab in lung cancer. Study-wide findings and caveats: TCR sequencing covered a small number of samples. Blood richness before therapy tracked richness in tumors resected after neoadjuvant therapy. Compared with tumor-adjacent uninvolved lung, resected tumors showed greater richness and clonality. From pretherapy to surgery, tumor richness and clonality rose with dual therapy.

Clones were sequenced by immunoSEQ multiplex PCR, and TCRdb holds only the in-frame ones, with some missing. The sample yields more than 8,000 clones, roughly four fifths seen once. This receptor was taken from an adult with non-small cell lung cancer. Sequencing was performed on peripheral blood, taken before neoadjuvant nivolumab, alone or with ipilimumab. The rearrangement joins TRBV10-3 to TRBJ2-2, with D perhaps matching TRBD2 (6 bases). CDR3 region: CAISPSGGMNTGELFF. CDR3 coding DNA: TGTGCCATCAGTCCCAGTGGAGGGATGAACACCGGGGAGCTGTTTTTT.